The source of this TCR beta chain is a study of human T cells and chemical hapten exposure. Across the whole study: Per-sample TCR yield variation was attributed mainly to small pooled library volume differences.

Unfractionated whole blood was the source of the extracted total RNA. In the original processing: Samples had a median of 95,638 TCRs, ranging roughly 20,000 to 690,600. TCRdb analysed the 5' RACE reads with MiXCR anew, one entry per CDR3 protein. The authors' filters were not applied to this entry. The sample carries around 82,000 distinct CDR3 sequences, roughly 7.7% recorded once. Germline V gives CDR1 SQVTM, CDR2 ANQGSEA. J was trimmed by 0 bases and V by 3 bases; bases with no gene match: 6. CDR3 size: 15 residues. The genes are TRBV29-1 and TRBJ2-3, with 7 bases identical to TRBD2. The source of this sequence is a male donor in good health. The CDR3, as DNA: TGCAGCGTTGATTGGGAGGGCCTGAGCACAGATACGCAGTATTTT. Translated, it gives CSVDWEGLSTDTQYF.